These T cell receptor beta chains were read from a single sample in a study of Ad26.COV2.S vaccination and SARS-CoV-2 variants. Measured with immunoSEQ multiplex PCR; TCRdb has only the in-frame clones, and not every one. The table lists approximately 150,000 clones, roughly 88% of them singletons. The specimen comprised peripheral blood, sampled after recovery from COVID-19. These receptors originate from a human donor who had recovered from COVID-19. The CDR3 runs from the conserved cysteine through the conserved F or W.

cdr3_length j_call v_call cdr3_aa
13 TRBJ2-3 TRBV7-2 CASSFLRTDTQYF
15 TRBJ1-2 TRBV5-4 CASSLIQDRVYGYTF
16 TRBJ1-1 TRBV6-2/TRBV6-3 CASSYGSGEMNTEAFF
15 TRBJ1-2 TRBV7-6 CASSPQGQPNYGYTF
14 TRBJ1-5 TRBV19 CASSLGQLNQPQHF
14 TRBJ1-1 TRBV28 CASRPQGMNTEAFF
16 TRBJ1-4 TRBV9 CASSVDGGGFNEKLFF
14 TRBJ1-1 TRBV27 CASSLSVQGIGAFF
17 TRBJ2-1 TRBV5-4 CASSTGGPGLAGNEQFF
13 TRBJ2-5 TRBV10-1 CASSDGPGETQYF
14 TRBJ2-2 TRBV19 CASSWSGGPGELFF
15 TRBJ2-2 TRBV28 CASCRDGGSTGELFF
15 TRBJ1-3 TRBV28 CASRGDFGSGNTIYF
17 TRBJ2-2 TRBV5-1 CASSTDIRAGTTGELFF
14 TRBJ2-3 TRBV5-8 CASSFSRGADTQYF
14 TRBJ2-1 TRBV7-9 CASSLGLSGNEQFF
17 TRBJ1-1 TRBV7-9 CASSLDRWGGLNTEAFF
15 TRBJ1-5 TRBV4-3 CASSQSSRGNQPQHF
13 TRBJ2-3 TRBV12-3/TRBV12-4 CASSLDRTDTQYF
15 TRBJ1-5 TRBV18 CASSGQGGGGQPQHF
14 TRBJ2-2 TRBV5-1 CASSARGGTGELFF
14 TRBJ1-3 TRBV6-5 CATHGVLSGNTIYF
15 TRBJ1-3 TRBV18 CASSPAAISGNTIYF